The sequence of this T cell receptor beta chain was determined in a study of blood T cells in healthy people across ages. Study-wide points: Estimates drawn from one million T cells were deemed to understate diversity.

This CDR3 is built from 14 residues. Between the trimmed V and J ends, which lost 3 bases and 8 bases, there was a span of 13 bases. This clonotype has just a few counts. Its antigen remains unidentified. A second PCR, run for about 7 to 11 cycles, used a sample-barcoded 5' primer plus a J-beta primer mix. TCRdb redid the calling of the 5' RACE reads with MiXCR, one entry per CDR3 protein. The data contain about 1.1 million distinct CDR3 sequences, roughly two fifths of them seen just once; the ten biggest clones take up approximately 14%. V is TRBV12-3 or TRBV12-4 and J is TRBJ1-4; D is unresolved. The specimen sequenced was blood. This TCR came from a man between 18 and 29 years old in good health. The CDR3 DNA is TGTGCCAGCAGTTTGGACGGAAGAGGGGAAAAACTGTTTTTT. Its translation: CASSLDGRGEKLFF.